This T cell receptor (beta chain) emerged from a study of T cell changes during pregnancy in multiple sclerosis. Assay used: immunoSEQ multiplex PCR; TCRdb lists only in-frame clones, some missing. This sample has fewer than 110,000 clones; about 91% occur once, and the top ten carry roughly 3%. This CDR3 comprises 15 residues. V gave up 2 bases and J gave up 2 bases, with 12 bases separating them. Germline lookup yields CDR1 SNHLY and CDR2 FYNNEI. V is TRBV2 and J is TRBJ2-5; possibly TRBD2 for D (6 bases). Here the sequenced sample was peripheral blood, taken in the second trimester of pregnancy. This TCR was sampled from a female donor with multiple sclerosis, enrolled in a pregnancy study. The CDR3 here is CASSEFGLRQETQYF. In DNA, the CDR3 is TGTGCCAGCAGTGAATTTGGACTAAGGCAAGAGACCCAGTACTTC.